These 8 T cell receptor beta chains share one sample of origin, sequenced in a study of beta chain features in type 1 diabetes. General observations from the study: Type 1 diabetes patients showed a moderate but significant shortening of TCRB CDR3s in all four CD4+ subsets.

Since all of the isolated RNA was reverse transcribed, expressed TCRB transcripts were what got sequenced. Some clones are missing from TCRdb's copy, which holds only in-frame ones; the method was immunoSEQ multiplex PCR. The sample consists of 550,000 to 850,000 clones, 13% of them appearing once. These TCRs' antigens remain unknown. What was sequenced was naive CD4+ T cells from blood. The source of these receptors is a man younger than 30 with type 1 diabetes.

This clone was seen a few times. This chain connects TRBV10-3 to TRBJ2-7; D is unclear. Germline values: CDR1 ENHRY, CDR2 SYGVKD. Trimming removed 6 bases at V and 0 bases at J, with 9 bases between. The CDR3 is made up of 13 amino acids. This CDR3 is CAIRHPSSYEQYF. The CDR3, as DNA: TGTGCCATCAGACACCCGAGCTCCTACGAGCAGTACTTC.

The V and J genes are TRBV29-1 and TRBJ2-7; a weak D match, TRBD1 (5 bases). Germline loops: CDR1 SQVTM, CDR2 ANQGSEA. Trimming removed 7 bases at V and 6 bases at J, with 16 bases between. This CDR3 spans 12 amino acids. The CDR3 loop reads CSARTGDSEQYF. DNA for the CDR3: TGCAGCGCCCGGACCGGTGACAGCGAGCAGTACTTC.

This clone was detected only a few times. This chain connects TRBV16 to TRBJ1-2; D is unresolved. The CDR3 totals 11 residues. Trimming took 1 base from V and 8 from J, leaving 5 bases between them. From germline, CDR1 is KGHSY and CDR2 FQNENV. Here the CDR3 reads CASSQFGGYTF. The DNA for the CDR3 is TGTGCCAGCAGCCAATTTGGAGGCTACACCTTC.

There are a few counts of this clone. In DNA, the CDR3 is TGTGCCAGCAGCTTTCAGTATGCGAACACCGGGGAGCTGTTTTTT. Translating it yields CASSFQYANTGELFF. The chain combines TRBV11-1 with TRBJ2-2; D ambiguous. Germline V lookup: CDR1 SGHAT, CDR2 FQDESV (reference sequence). Between the trimmed V and J ends, which lost 3 bases and 0 bases, there was a span of 8 bases. The CDR3 has 15 amino acids. The complete variable domain, with remaining parts taken from reference TRBV11-1 and TRBJ2-2, reads EAEVAQSPRYKITEKSQAVAFWCDPISGHATLYWYRQILGQGPELLVQFQDESVVDDSQLPKDRFSAERLKGVDSTLKIQPAELGDSAMYLCASSFQYANTGELFFGEGSRLTVL.

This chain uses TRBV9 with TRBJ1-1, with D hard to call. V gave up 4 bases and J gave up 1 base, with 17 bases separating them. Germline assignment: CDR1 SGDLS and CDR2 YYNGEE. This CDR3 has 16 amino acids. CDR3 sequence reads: CASSRLLSPGNTEAFF. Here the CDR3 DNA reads TGTGCCAGCAGCCGACTCCTTAGCCCAGGGAACACTGAAGCTTTCTTT.

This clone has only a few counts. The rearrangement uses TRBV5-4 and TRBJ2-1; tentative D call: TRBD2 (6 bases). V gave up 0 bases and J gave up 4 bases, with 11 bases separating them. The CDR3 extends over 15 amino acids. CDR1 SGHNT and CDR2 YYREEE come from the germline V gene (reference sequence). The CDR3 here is CASSLDAGSYNEQFF. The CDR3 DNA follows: TGTGCCAGCAGCTTGGATGCGGGGTCGTACAATGAGCAGTTCTTC.

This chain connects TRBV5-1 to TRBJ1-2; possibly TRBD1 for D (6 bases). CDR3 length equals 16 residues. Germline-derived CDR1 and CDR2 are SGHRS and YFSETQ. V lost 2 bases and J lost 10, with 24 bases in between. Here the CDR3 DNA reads TGCGCCAGCAGCTTTGGGGTCTCAGGGGATGCAGCCTACTACACCTTC. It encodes CASSFGVSGDAAYYTF.

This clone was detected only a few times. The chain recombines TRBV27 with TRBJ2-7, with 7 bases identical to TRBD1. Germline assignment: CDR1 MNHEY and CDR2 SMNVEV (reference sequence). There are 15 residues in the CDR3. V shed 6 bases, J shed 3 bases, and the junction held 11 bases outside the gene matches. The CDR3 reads CASREGQSPFYEQYF. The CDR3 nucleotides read TGTGCCAGCAGAGAGGGACAGAGCCCCTTCTACGAGCAGTACTTC.